These T cell receptor beta chains were read from a single sample in a study of T cell changes during pregnancy in multiple sclerosis. Measured with immunoSEQ multiplex PCR; TCRdb has only the in-frame clones, and not every one. The table lists over 100,000 clones, approximately 90% of them singletons. This specimen was peripheral blood, taken in the third trimester of pregnancy. The receptors derive from a female donor with multiple sclerosis, enrolled in a pregnancy study. Each CDR3 is given with its conserved first and last residue. A D gene is named only where the DNA matches it firmly. Not every row has a clone size; where given, it reads once, few, many or a size class.

cdr3_nt cdr3_aa j_call d_call v_call clone_size
TGTGCCAGCAGTGTGTCTAGCGGGGGGCCCTACAATGAGCAGTTCTTC CASSVSSGGPYNEQFF TRBJ2-1 TRBD2 TRBV2 .
TGTGCCAGCAGCTTAGAAACAGGGGGCGCAAATGGCTACACCTTC CASSLETGGANGYTF TRBJ1-2 TRBD1 TRBV7-6 .
TGCGCCAGCAGCTTGGGATGGCAGTCAACAGATACGCAGTATTTT CASSLGWQSTDTQYF TRBJ2-3 . TRBV5-1 .
TGTGCCAGCCTAAACTGGGCGGGGCGCGAGCAGTACTTC CASLNWAGREQYF TRBJ2-7 . TRBV5-6 .
TGTGCCAGCAGTCCGACTAGCTTCGGGGAGCTGTTTTTT CASSPTSFGELFF TRBJ2-2 TRBD2 TRBV6-5 .
TGTGCCAGCAACACAGGGGGCGGGTTGCAAGAGACCCAGTACTTC CASNTGGGLQETQYF TRBJ2-5 TRBD1 TRBV7-9 once
TGTGCCAGCAGTCCCGGGACAGGGGCTACCGGGGAGCTGTTTTTT CASSPGTGATGELFF TRBJ2-2 TRBD1 TRBV7-2 .
TGTGCCAGCAGCTTCAACAGGGGCTCTGGAAACACCATATATTTT CASSFNRGSGNTIYF TRBJ1-3 TRBD1 TRBV11-2 few
TGTGCCAGCAGCGTACGGGGTGGGCGGGATACGCAGTATTTT CASSVRGGRDTQYF TRBJ2-3 . TRBV9 .
TGCGCCAGCAGCTGGGGCAGGGTCGAAAATTCACCCCTCCACTTT CASSWGRVENSPLHF TRBJ1-6 . TRBV5-1 .
TGTGCCAGCAGCCGATCGGACAGAAACTATGGCTACACCTTC CASSRSDRNYGYTF TRBJ1-2 . TRBV7-9 .
TGTGCCAGCGGGGGACTAGCGGGGGCCGGGAGAGAGACCCAGTACTTC CASGGLAGAGRETQYF TRBJ2-5 TRBD2 TRBV5-4 .
TGTGCCAGCAGCCAAGATTTTGTACAGGGAGCCGGCTACACCTTC CASSQDFVQGAGYTF TRBJ1-2 . TRBV14 once
TGTGCCAGCAGCGCCGGGACTAGCGGGGGTACAGATACGCAGTATTTT CASSAGTSGGTDTQYF TRBJ2-3 TRBD2 TRBV7-6 .
TGTGCCAGCAGCTCCCGGACAGGGAGCGATGAGCAGTTCTTC CASSSRTGSDEQFF TRBJ2-1 TRBD1 TRBV7-6 .
TGTGCCAGCAGCCCAGGACTAGCGGGAGGCCCCGAGCAGTACTTC CASSPGLAGGPEQYF TRBJ2-7 TRBD2 TRBV16 .
TGTGCCAGCAGTATTCGACAGGGAGAGGCTGAAAAACTGTTTTTT CASSIRQGEAEKLFF TRBJ1-4 TRBD1 TRBV28 .
TGTGCCAGCAGAATGGGACAGGGGGCTTCCTCCTATAATTCACCCCTCCACTTT CASRMGQGASSYNSPLHF TRBJ1-6 TRBD1 TRBV14 .
TGTGCCAGCGGCCTTATGCCCCGTCAAGAGACCCAGTACTTC CASGLMPRQETQYF TRBJ2-5 . TRBV6-6 .
TGTGCCAGCAGCTCACAGGGGATGCCAGGTGGCTACACCTTC CASSSQGMPGGYTF TRBJ1-2 TRBD1 TRBV7-3 once
TGTGCCAGCAGTTACAGGGGGGGGACCTACAATGAGCAGTTCTTC CASSYRGGTYNEQFF TRBJ2-1 . TRBV6-5 .
TGCGCCAGCAGCTTGCTTCCAGCGCCCTTATCGAACACCGGGGGGCTGTTTTTT CASSLLPAPLSNTGGLFF TRBJ2-2 . TRBV5-1 .
TGTGCCAGTAGTATATCCCCACTAGCGGGATTGCCCTACGAGCAGTACTTC CASSISPLAGLPYEQYF TRBJ2-7 TRBD2 TRBV19 once
TGTGCCAGCAGCGGCGGGACTAGCGGGAGGGCCAGCATTCAGTACTTC CASSGGTSGRASIQYF TRBJ2-4 TRBD2 TRBV9 .
TGTGCCAGCAGCCAATTGGGGCAGGACCGAGATACGCAGTATTTT CASSQLGQDRDTQYF TRBJ2-3 . TRBV5-4 .
TGCGCCAGCAGCCCACCGAGGGGGCTGGATTTATTGAACACTGAAGCTTTCTTT CASSPPRGLDLLNTEAFF TRBJ1-1 TRBD1 TRBV5-1 .
TGTGCCACCAGCAGAGATGATAGGGGGCGCGTAGATACGCAGTATTTT CATSRDDRGRVDTQYF TRBJ2-3 TRBD1 TRBV15 .
TGTGCCAGCAGCCCGTGGAGGCAGAACACCGGGGAGCTGTTTTTT CASSPWRQNTGELFF TRBJ2-2 . TRBV5-6 .
TGTGCCACCAGCAGAGGCGGAGCAGGGAATGAAAAACTGTTTTTT CATSRGGAGNEKLFF TRBJ1-4 . TRBV15 .
TGTGCCAGCAGCGTAGAAGGGGGCTCCTACGAGCAGTACTTC CASSVEGGSYEQYF TRBJ2-7 . TRBV9 few
TGTGCCAGCGGCCGACAGGGGGCGAACACTGAAGCTTTCTTT CASGRQGANTEAFF TRBJ1-1 TRBD1 TRBV6-6 .